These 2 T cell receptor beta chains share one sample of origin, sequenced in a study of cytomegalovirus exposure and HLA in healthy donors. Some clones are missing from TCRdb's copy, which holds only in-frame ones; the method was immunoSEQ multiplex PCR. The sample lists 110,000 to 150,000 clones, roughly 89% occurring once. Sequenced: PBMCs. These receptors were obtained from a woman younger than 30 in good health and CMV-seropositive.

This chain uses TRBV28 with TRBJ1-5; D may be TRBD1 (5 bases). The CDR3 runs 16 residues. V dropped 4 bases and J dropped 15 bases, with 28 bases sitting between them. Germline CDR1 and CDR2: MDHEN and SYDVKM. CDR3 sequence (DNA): TGTGCCAGCAGTTCTCGGGGGGGTGGAGTCCGACCCCCGCGGCATTTT. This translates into CASSSRGGGVRPPRHF.

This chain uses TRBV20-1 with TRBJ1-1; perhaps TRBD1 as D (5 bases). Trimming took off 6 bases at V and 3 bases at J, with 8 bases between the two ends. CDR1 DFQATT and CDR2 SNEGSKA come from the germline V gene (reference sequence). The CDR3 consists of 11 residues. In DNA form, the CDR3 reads TGCAGTGCGGGGGAGGACACTGAAGCTTTCTTT. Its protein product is CSAGEDTEAFF.